The 18 T cell receptor beta chains below come from one sample, sequenced in a study of CD8 T cells in ankylosing spondylitis. Study findings and constraints: About 8 highly homologous variants made up a TCR beta motif, and this motif appeared characteristic of ankylosing spondylitis blood.

Antigen specificity for these receptors is unknown. TCRdb reprocessed the 5' RACE reads with MiXCR, giving one entry per CDR3 protein. The table shows approximately 500,000 distinct CDR3 sequences, with about 13% occurring only once. Sequenced sample: blood, either unsorted or a sorted T cell fraction (not recorded which). These receptors all stem from a male donor with ankylosing spondylitis.

V is TRBV29-1 and J is TRBJ2-7; D is undetermined. V lost 4 bases and J 2 bases, leaving 6 bases between the germline ends. Germline CDR1 is SQVTM and CDR2 is ANQGSEA. The CDR3 runs to 11 residues. Here the CDR3 reads CSVGGAYEQYF. The CDR3 nucleotides are TGCAGCGTTGGAGGAGCCTACGAGCAGTACTTC.

The chain links TRBV20-1 to TRBJ1-2; 7 nucleotides match TRBD1. Germline assignment: CDR1 DFQATT and CDR2 SNEGSKA (reference sequence). The CDR3 runs to 17 residues. J lost 4 bases, V lost 4 bases, and 18 bases had no gene match. The CDR3 sequence is CSAKGAGGRGLGYGYTF. The CDR3 DNA sequence: TGCAGTGCTAAGGGCGCAGGGGGACGTGGCCTAGGCTATGGCTACACCTTC.

This clonotype has ten or more counts. The chain has TRBV2 and TRBJ1-1; 9 bases are shared with TRBD1. CDR3 size: 15 residues. V trimming: 9 bases; J trimming: 6 bases; junction bases outside the gene matches: 14. CDR1 SNHLY and CDR2 FYNNEI come from the germline V gene. In DNA, the CDR3 is TGTGCCAGTTCCCGGGACAGGGTAGATTTATCTGAAGCTTTCTTT. Protein sequence: CASSRDRVDLSEAFF.

The table lists this clonotype with a few counts. V and J are TRBV5-1 and TRBJ1-1, with TRBD1 matching over 7 bases. The ends lost 2 bases at V and 6 bases at J; junction bases unmatched: 7. The germline V gene encodes CDR1 SGHRS and CDR2 YFSETQ. The CDR3 has 14 amino acids. This chain's CDR3 is CASSFRDRVAEAFF. The CDR3 nucleotides read TGCGCCAGCAGCTTCCGGGACAGAGTGGCTGAAGCTTTCTTT.

V and J are TRBV4-2 and TRBJ2-4, with D perhaps assigned TRBD1 or TRBD2 (5 bases each). Between the trimmed V and J ends, which lost 0 bases and 0 bases, there was a span of 15 bases. The CDR3 length is 18 residues. The germline V gene has CDR1 LGHNA and CDR2 YNFKEQ. CDR3 nucleotides: TGTGCCAGCAGCCAAGAACGGGGCGAAGCCGAAGCCAAAAACATTCAGTACTTC. It codes for CASSQERGEAEAKNIQYF.

This clonotype has only a few counts. The rearrangement joins TRBV29-1 to TRBJ2-1, with TRBD2 matching over 8 bases. The CDR3 extends over 12 amino acids. Trimming cost V 5 bases and J 12 bases; bases outside gene matches: 9. Germline V lookup: CDR1 SQVTM, CDR2 ANQGSEA. The CDR3 protein is CSVPGAGVLQFF. The CDR3 region has the DNA TGCAGCGTTCCCGGAGCGGGAGTCTTGCAGTTCTTC.

The chain joins TRBV20-1 to TRBJ2-3; D remains ambiguous. The CDR3 spans 13 residues. V was trimmed by 0 bases and J by 5 bases, leaving 9 bases between them. The germline gives CDR1 DFQATT, CDR2 SNEGSKA (reference sequence). Here the CDR3 reads CSAREVELDTQYF. In DNA form, the CDR3 reads TGCAGTGCTAGAGAGGTAGAACTAGATACGCAGTATTTT.

As concerns this clonotype: A much larger clone is a single base away; this may be a read error. The V call is TRBV12-3 or TRBV12-4, the J call TRBJ2-1; D not certain. Trimming took 6 bases from V and 7 from J, leaving 4 bases between them. This CDR3 is 10 amino acids long. The CDR3 region is CASRENEQFF. Written as DNA, the CDR3 is TGTGCCAGCAGGGAAAATGAGCAGTTCTTC.

The rearrangement uses TRBV27 and TRBJ2-7; 10 bases line up with TRBD1. The CDR3 sequence is 14 residues long. CDR1 and CDR2 from the germline V gene are MNHEY and SMNVEV (reference sequence). V shed 6 bases and J 5 bases; nucleotides not matched to a gene: 7. CDR3 protein: CASSRDRGVNEQYF. The DNA of the CDR3 is TGTGCCAGCAGCCGGGACAGGGGTGTCAACGAGCAGTACTTC.

This clonotype was counted at least ten times. The chain recombines TRBV2 with TRBJ2-5; the D is unclear. Germline V gives CDR1 SNHLY, CDR2 FYNNEI. The CDR3 length is 15 residues. Trimming took off 8 bases at V and 1 base at J, with 17 bases between the two ends. The CDR3 bases are TGTGCCAGCCAAAAGAACATTGGAGCCCAAGAGACCCAGTACTTC. Protein: CASQKNIGAQETQYF.

This clonotype has more than one count but fewer than ten. CDR3 nucleotide sequence: TGCAGTGCTAGAGATCCGGGCATACATTTTGAAAAACTGTTTTTT. It specifies CSARDPGIHFEKLFF. V and J are TRBV20-1 and TRBJ1-4; D is undetermined. The CDR3 length is 15 residues. CDR1 and CDR2 from the germline V gene are DFQATT and SNEGSKA (reference sequence). V was pared by 0 bases and J by 7 bases, with 15 bases between.

The J gene is TRBJ2-1, the V gene TRBV5-1; 7 bases align to TRBD2. With 3 bases clipped from V and 9 bases from J, the junction kept 18 bases outside the gene matches. This CDR3 has 17 residues. Germline V gives CDR1 SGHRS, CDR2 YFSETQ. The CDR3 loop reads CASSSRLGGASSSEQFF. The CDR3 region has the DNA TGCGCCAGCAGCTCACGTTTGGGAGGGGCGTCCAGTAGTGAGCAGTTCTTC.

The table lists this clonotype with a few counts. The CDR3 bases are TGCAGTGCTAAAGGACAGTTTGACACTGAAGCTTTCTTT. Protein product: CSAKGQFDTEAFF. The chain couples TRBV20-1 to TRBJ1-1; TRBD1 is a possible D gene (6 bases). Germline values: CDR1 DFQATT, CDR2 SNEGSKA (reference sequence). This CDR3 spans 13 amino acids. V was trimmed by 4 bases and J by 3 bases, leaving 12 bases between them.

The chain links TRBV5-1 to TRBJ1-1; D not resolved. There are 14 residues in the CDR3. In germline, CDR1 is SGHRS, CDR2 YFSETQ. Trimming removed 4 bases at V and 1 base at J, with 11 bases between. This CDR3 reads CASSPTSTNTEAFF. The CDR3 region has the DNA TGCGCCAGCAGCCCTACTTCTACGAACACTGAAGCTTTCTTT.

The V gene is TRBV20-1, the J gene TRBJ2-1; D is possibly TRBD2 (6 bases). The V end was cut by 4 bases, the J end by 6 bases, with 16 bases between. The CDR3 totals 14 residues. Looked up from germline, CDR1 is DFQATT and CDR2 is SNEGSKA (reference sequence). CDR3 DNA: TGCAGTGCTAAAGGTAGCGGTGGCTCCAATGAGCAGTTCTTC. Its protein product is CSAKGSGGSNEQFF.

This clonotype was seen a handful of times. The chain has TRBV7-2 and TRBJ2-5, with TRBD2 identical over 7 bases. The CDR3 spans 16 residues. V dropped 5 bases and J dropped 5; count of bases not matched to a gene: 14. Germline CDR1 reads SGHTA; CDR2 reads FQGNSA. The CDR3 reads CASSSSAGLEEETQYF. The DNA of the CDR3 is TGTGCCAGCAGCAGTTCAGCCGGACTAGAGGAGGAGACCCAGTACTTC.

This clonotype was detected a few times. J is TRBJ1-1 and V is TRBV5-1; no clear D. CDR3 length: 14 residues. Germline V gene lookup returns CDR1 SGHRS and CDR2 YFSETQ. The ends were cut back, 0 bases at V and 1 base at J, with 7 bases in the middle. CDR3 loop: CASSLEHSNTEAFF. CDR3 bases: TGCGCCAGCAGCTTGGAACACTCGAACACTGAAGCTTTCTTT.

This chain uses TRBV10-2 with TRBJ1-1; maybe TRBD1 (6 bases). Trimming removed 1 base at V and 1 base at J, with 13 bases between. From germline, CDR1 is WSHSY and CDR2 SAAADI. The CDR3 contains 16 residues. This chain's CDR3 is CASSEWEGDTNTEAFF. CDR3 bases: TGCGCCAGCAGTGAGTGGGAGGGGGATACGAACACTGAAGCTTTCTTT.